This passage covers 32 T cell receptor beta chains from one sample sequenced in a study of T cell changes during pregnancy in multiple sclerosis. Libraries were prepared by immunoSEQ multiplex PCR; TCRdb keeps only in-frame clonotypes and omits some of them. The sample contains around 43,000 clones, approximately 89% of which appear only once. Specimen: CD4+ T cells from peripheral blood mononuclear cells, collected in the first trimester of pregnancy. Every receptor here comes from a female donor with multiple sclerosis, enrolled in a pregnancy study.

The chain recombines TRBV5-6 with TRBJ1-2; D perhaps matches TRBD1 (5 bases). Germline loops: CDR1 SGHDT, CDR2 YYEEEE. Trimming took off 4 bases at V and 4 bases at J, with 14 bases between the two ends. CDR3 length: 14 amino acids. In nucleotides, the CDR3 is TGTGCCAGCAGCGGTCAGGGAGGAGGCTATGGCTACACCTTC. It codes for CASSGQGGGYGYTF.

This clone was detected only a few times. Other DNA sequences in the sample encode the same CDR3. The V call is TRBV11-2, the J call TRBJ2-1; 15 bases line up with TRBD2. Per germline, CDR1 SGHAT and CDR2 FQNNGV. V trimming: 3 bases; J trimming: 4 bases; junction bases outside the gene matches: 4. CDR3 length equals 17 residues. For the CDR3, the DNA is TGTGCCAGCAGCTTGGGACTAGCGGGAGGTCGGTACAATGAGCAGTTCTTC. Amino acids: CASSLGLAGGRYNEQFF.

The V gene is TRBV18, the J gene TRBJ2-1; weak D call: TRBD2 (5 bases). Between the trimmed V and J ends, which lost 4 bases and 3 bases, there was a span of 10 bases. Germline loops: CDR1 KGHSH, CDR2 LQKENI. The CDR3 runs to 14 residues. CDR3 sequence reads: CASSQAGSYNEQFF. CDR3 nucleotides: TGTGCCAGCTCACAAGCTGGGAGCTACAATGAGCAGTTCTTC.

Concerning this clone: Other DNA sequences within the sample encode an identical CDR3. This chain joins TRBV27 and TRBJ2-3, with TRBD2 matching 13 bases. Germline V lookup: CDR1 MNHEY, CDR2 SMNVEV (reference sequence). This CDR3 region has 16 residues. Germline trimming cut 4 bases from V and 2 bases from J; bases unmatched to any gene: 3. The CDR3, as DNA: TGTGCCAGCAGTTCACTAGCGGGAGGGTACACAGATACGCAGTATTTT. It specifies CASSSLAGGYTDTQYF.

V gene TRBV4-2 combines with J gene TRBJ2-7; 8 bases fit TRBD1. There are 13 residues in the CDR3. With V trimmed by 0 bases and J by 12 bases, 7 bases remained unmatched. CDR1 and CDR2 (germline): LGHNA, YNFKEQ. The CDR3 coding sequence is TGTGCCAGCAGCCAAGATCGTCAGGACAGGGTGTACTTC. Translating it yields CASSQDRQDRVYF.

This sequence joins TRBV6-5 and TRBJ2-7, with D tentatively TRBD2 (5 bases). Germline-derived CDR1 and CDR2 are MNHEY and SVGAGI. Trimming pared 8 bases from V and 2 bases from J, leaving 10 bases between. There are 12 residues in the CDR3. The CDR3 spells CASSGGTYEQYF. The CDR3 DNA is TGTGCCAGCTCCGGAGGAACCTACGAGCAGTACTTC.

In this sample, this clone turned up once. This chain joins TRBV6-4 and TRBJ2-3, with a possible D match to TRBD2 (6 bases). The ends were cut back, 6 bases at V and 2 bases at J, with 15 bases in the middle. The CDR3 covers 15 residues. In germline, CDR1 is MRHNA, CDR2 SNTAGT. CDR3: CASSRDSLFTDTQYF. The CDR3 DNA reads TGTGCCAGCAGCCGGGACTCCCTATTCACAGATACGCAGTATTTT.

The chain has TRBV5-1 and TRBJ2-3, with D tentatively TRBD2 (6 bases). V lost 6 bases, J lost 2 bases, and 13 bases lay in between. CDR1 SGHRS and CDR2 YFSETQ come from the germline V gene. The CDR3 consists of 14 residues. CDR3 sequence: CASIKSGPTDTQYF. The CDR3 DNA follows: TGCGCCAGCATCAAAAGCGGGCCCACAGATACGCAGTATTTT.

V usage is TRBV10-3 and J usage is TRBJ2-7, with 9 bases aligning to TRBD2. The CDR3 is 13 amino acids. Germline trimming cut 9 bases from V and 0 bases from J; bases unmatched to any gene: 3. Germline V gives CDR1 ENHRY, CDR2 SYGVKD. The DNA for the CDR3 is TGTGCCATGACTAGCGGAGACTCCTACGAGCAGTACTTC. Translated: CAMTSGDSYEQYF.

The gene calls are TRBV19 and TRBJ2-6; possible D gene TRBD1, 5 bases. The CDR3 consists of 16 residues. Trimming took off 1 base at V and 1 base at J, with 8 bases between the two ends. Germline CDR1 and CDR2: LNHDA and SQIVND (reference sequence). The DNA of the CDR3 is TGTGCCAGTAGTATAGCTAAGGGGTCTGGGGCCAACGTCCTGACTTTC. Its translation is CASSIAKGSGANVLTF.

The V call is TRBV10-3, the J call TRBJ1-1, with a tentative D call TRBD1 (5 bases). Germline CDR1 ENHRY, CDR2 SYGVKD. This CDR3 contains 14 residues. Trimming took 5 bases from V and 2 from J, leaving 12 bases between them. CDR3: CAISKEGRNTEAFF. DNA of the CDR3: TGTGCCATCAGTAAGGAGGGACGAAACACTGAAGCTTTCTTT.

The CDR3 region is CSVEGGTGVDTQYF. DNA of the CDR3: TGCAGCGTTGAAGGGGGGACAGGGGTAGATACGCAGTATTTT. V and J are TRBV29-1 and TRBJ2-3, with 10 bases identical to TRBD1. This CDR3 spans 14 amino acids. Germline V CDR1 and CDR2: SQVTM, ANQGSEA. The J segment lost 5 bases and the V segment lost 1 base, leaving 3 bases of the junction unmatched.

The chain recombines TRBV25-1 with TRBJ1-2; a possible D gene is TRBD1 (6 bases). This CDR3 has 13 amino acids. V gave up 2 bases and J gave up 5 bases, with 9 bases separating them. In germline, CDR1 is MGHDK, CDR2 SYGVNS. CDR3 loop: CASSERGLYGYTF. The CDR3 coding sequence is TGTGCCAGCAGTGAAAGGGGGTTGTATGGCTACACCTTC.

This chain joins TRBV4-3 and TRBJ1-1; 8 bases are shared with TRBD1. V gave up 1 base and J gave up 1 base; unmatched junction bases: 8. In germline, CDR1 is LGHNA, CDR2 YSLEER. CDR3 size: 17 residues. The CDR3 DNA sequence: TGCGCCAGCAGCCAAGGTCCAGGGGGCGCAGGGAACACTGAAGCTTTCTTT. Translating gives CASSQGPGGAGNTEAFF.

The J gene is TRBJ1-1, the V gene TRBV6-5, with a tentative D call TRBD1 (5 bases). Germline V gives CDR1 MNHEY, CDR2 SVGAGI. CDR3 length: 15 residues. Trimming stripped 5 bases from V and 5 bases from J, with 18 bases between. CDR3 amino acids: CASSRGTPRQTEAFF. The CDR3 DNA reads TGTGCCAGCAGTCGCGGGACCCCCCGCCAGACTGAAGCTTTCTTT.

Only one count was recorded for this clone. The chain joins TRBV19 to TRBJ2-1; TRBD2 aligns across 8 bases. V gave up 5 bases and J gave up 5 bases; unmatched junction bases: 11. The CDR3 length is 16 residues. Germline CDR1 and CDR2: LNHDA and SQIVND (reference sequence). The CDR3 reads CASSPWGAGDNNEQFF. CDR3 DNA: TGTGCCAGTAGTCCCTGGGGAGCGGGAGACAACAATGAGCAGTTCTTC.

J is TRBJ1-1 and V is TRBV5-1, with 7 bases fitting TRBD1. There are 15 residues in the CDR3. CDR1 SGHRS and CDR2 YFSETQ come from the germline V gene. Losses at the gene ends were 4 bases for V and 1 base for J; bases not matched to a gene: 7. CDR3 DNA: TGCGCCAGCAGCCTCGCCGGGACAGCGAACACTGAAGCTTTCTTT. Amino acids: CASSLAGTANTEAFF.

This sequence joins TRBV7-9 and TRBJ2-7; 7 bases are a match to TRBD2. The CDR3 runs 16 residues. Trimming removed 4 bases from V and 6 bases from J; junction bases left unmatched: 15. Germline lookup yields CDR1 SEHNR and CDR2 FQNEAQ (reference sequence). CDR3 nucleotides: TGTGCCAGCAGCTCCCAAGGCGGACTAGTTTCCAGCGAGCAGTACTTC. Translating it yields CASSSQGGLVSSEQYF.

The CDR3 protein is CASRNPRGLAGGPIGANVLTF. CDR3 DNA sequence: TGTGCCAGCAGAAATCCCCGGGGACTAGCGGGAGGGCCGATTGGGGCCAACGTCCTGACTTTC. This sequence joins TRBV28 and TRBJ2-6, with TRBD2 identical over 16 bases. CDR3 size: 21 residues. V lost 6 bases and J lost 3; bases outside the gene matches: 14. The V gene's germline CDR1 is MDHEN and CDR2 SYDVKM. Looking up the rest from reference TRBV28 and TRBJ2-6 gives the full variable domain: DVKVTQSSRYLVKRTGEKVFLECVQDMDHENMFWYRQDPGLGLRLIYFSYDVKMKEKGDIPEGYSVSREKKERFSLILESASTNQTSMYLCASRNPRGLAGGPIGANVLTFGAGSRLTVL.

The chain couples TRBV6-5 to TRBJ1-3; D is perhaps TRBD1 (6 bases). Germline loops: CDR1 MNHEY, CDR2 SVGAGI. The germline V and J ends were trimmed by 5 bases and 8 bases, with 16 bases remaining between them. CDR3 length: 14 residues. As DNA, the CDR3 is TGTGCCAGCAGTGCATACAGGGATATGGACACCATATATTTT. This codes for CASSAYRDMDTIYF.

The chain links TRBV6-1 to TRBJ2-1; the D gene is possibly TRBD2 (6 bases). The CDR3 contains 14 residues. The V end lost 1 base, the J end lost 8 bases, and 12 bases lay between the germline ends. CDR1 and CDR2 from the germline V gene are MNHNS and SASEGT. Here the CDR3 reads CASSEEEGKDEQFF. The CDR3 DNA reads as TGTGCCAGCAGTGAAGAGGAGGGGAAAGATGAGCAGTTCTTC.

The V and J genes are TRBV5-4 and TRBJ2-7, with 10 bases fitting TRBD2. CDR1 SGHNT and CDR2 YYREEE come from the germline V gene (reference sequence). V was pared by 1 base and J by 6 bases, with 4 bases of the junction left unmatched. The CDR3 contains 14 residues. CDR3 in amino acids: CASSLSSSGSEQYF. In nucleotides, the CDR3 is TGTGCCAGCAGCTTGTCCTCTAGCGGGAGCGAGCAGTACTTC.

The V gene is TRBV21-1, the J gene TRBJ1-1. TRBV21-1 is noted as a pseudogene. The CDR3 extends over 15 amino acids. The CDR3 sequence: CASRRRVRGDTEAFF. The DNA for the CDR3 is TGTGCCAGCAGAAGGAGGGTCCGGGGGGACACTGAAGCTTTCTTT.

This chain links TRBV11-3 with TRBJ1-1; 8 nucleotides align to TRBD1. J lost 4 bases, V lost 4 bases, and 8 bases had no gene match. Germline CDR1 and CDR2: SGHNT and YENEEA. The CDR3 contains 15 residues. The CDR3 sequence is CASSSGQGISTEAFF. The CDR3 DNA reads TGTGCCAGCAGCTCCGGACAGGGAATTAGCACTGAAGCTTTCTTT.

The chain has TRBV7-2 and TRBJ2-7; 11 bases map to TRBD2. CDR3 length: 14 amino acids. Germline V gene data show CDR1 as SGHTA and CDR2 as FQGNSA. The V and J ends lost 5 bases and 4 bases, in that order; junction bases with no gene match: 4. CDR3 amino acids: CASSTLAGGYEQYF. CDR3 bases: TGTGCCAGCAGCACTTTAGCGGGAGGGTACGAGCAGTACTTC.

The rearrangement joins TRBV19 to TRBJ1-2; no clear D. Germline V gene sequence: CDR1 LNHDA, CDR2 SQIVND (reference sequence). Trimming stripped 5 bases from V and 4 bases from J, with 8 bases between. The CDR3 contains 12 residues. For the CDR3, the DNA is TGTGCCAGTAGTGTGTCAGGCTATGGCTACACCTTC. This sequence encodes CASSVSGYGYTF.

The CDR3 here is CASSSQGYGEAFF. CDR3 DNA sequence: TGTGCCAGCAGCTCTCAGGGGTACGGTGAAGCTTTCTTT. The chain couples TRBV9 to TRBJ1-1; TRBD1 is a possible D gene (6 bases). The CDR3 spans 13 residues. Trimming cost V 4 bases and J 7 bases, with 14 bases left between them. Germline lookup yields CDR1 SGDLS and CDR2 YYNGEE.

The chain has TRBV5-4 and TRBJ1-1; D ambiguous. Trimming removed 3 bases from V and 3 bases from J, with 3 bases in between. Germline V CDR1 and CDR2: SGHNT, YYREEE (reference sequence). This CDR3 spans 11 amino acids. The DNA for the CDR3 is TGTGCCAGCAGCTCTGACACTGAAGCTTTCTTT. Encoded protein: CASSSDTEAFF.

This clone was seen a single time. The rearrangement joins TRBV27 to TRBJ2-4; TRBD1 aligns across 7 bases. Germline V gene data show CDR1 as MNHEY and CDR2 as SMNVEV (reference sequence). The J segment lost 0 bases and the V segment lost 2 bases, leaving 1 base of the junction unmatched. The length of the CDR3 is 15 residues. The CDR3 region has the DNA TGTGCCAGCAGTTTAGGGACAGTAGCCAAAAACATTCAGTACTTC. Amino acid sequence: CASSLGTVAKNIQYF.

The rearrangement links TRBV5-1 to TRBJ2-1; 16 nucleotides agree with TRBD2. Trimming cost V 3 bases and J 0 bases; bases outside gene matches: 9. The CDR3 covers 20 residues. Germline CDR1 and CDR2: SGHRS and YFSETQ. Written as DNA, the CDR3 is TGCGCCAGCAGCTCCGCCGGGACTAGCGGGAGGGCTGGCTCCTACAATGAGCAGTTCTTC. Its translation is CASSSAGTSGRAGSYNEQFF.

The chain uses TRBV29-1 and TRBJ2-1; TRBD1 matches at 7 bases. Unmatched junction bases numbered 7, after V lost 4 bases and J lost 4 bases. The germline gives CDR1 SQVTM, CDR2 ANQGSEA. CDR3 length: 14 amino acids. CDR3 in DNA: TGCAGCGTTGCCGGGACAGTAATATACAATGAGCAGTTCTTC. Protein sequence: CSVAGTVIYNEQFF.

The rearrangement uses TRBV7-2 and TRBJ2-5, with TRBD1 as a possible D gene (6 bases). Germline values: CDR1 SGHTA, CDR2 FQGNSA. Deletions cut 1 base from V and 5 bases from J, with 14 bases between. The CDR3 has 15 amino acids. The CDR3 loop is CASSLVSQGSETQYF. The CDR3 DNA sequence: TGTGCCAGCAGCTTAGTGAGCCAGGGGAGTGAGACCCAGTACTTC.